This T cell receptor beta chain appears in the sequencing data of a study of shared clonotypes between healthy human individuals. Donation came from healthy HIV-negative adults that had no recent acute infections or vaccinations. The ends lost 0 bases at V and 3 bases at J; junction bases unmatched: 5. From germline, CDR1 is WNHNN and CDR2 SYGVQD (reference sequence). The CDR3 length is 16 residues. Some clones are missing from TCRdb's copy, which holds only in-frame ones; the method was immunoSEQ multiplex PCR. The table lists millions of clones, 85% to 95% of them singletons. The sample consisted of naive CD4+ T cells from PBMCs. Subset defined: CD45RA+ positively selected. J is TRBJ2-7 and V is TRBV10-1; 10 nucleotides line up with TRBD2. The origin of this receptor is a man in his late teens or twenties in good health. Some clones in this sample may be carry-over from other donors' samples. The CDR3 coding sequence is TGCGCCAGCAGTGAGTCAAAGGTAGCGGGAGGCTACGAGCAGTACTTC. Its translation: CASSESKVAGGYEQYF.